This TCR beta chain was identified during a study of tumor-infiltrating lymphocytes in oesophageal squamous cell carcinoma. Each CDR3 protein is one row after TCRdb ran MiXCR on the PCR reads. The data show some 12,000 distinct CDR3 sequences, with around 56% seen just once and 35% held by the top ten. V lost 0 bases and J lost 1, with 6 bases in between. CDR1 is MNHNS and CDR2 is SASEGT in the germline V gene. This CDR3 comprises 14 residues. The sample was esophageal tumor tissue. The chain employs TRBV6-1 and TRBJ1-1; D is unresolved. The sequence was collected from a male donor with esophageal squamous cell carcinoma. Here the CDR3 reads CASSEAGTNTEAFF. The CDR3, as DNA: TGTGCCAGCAGTGAAGCGGGAACGAACACTGAAGCTTTCTTT.